This paragraph covers one T cell receptor beta chain sequence. Other DNA variants within this sample encode the same CDR3. Looked up from germline, CDR1 is SNHLY and CDR2 is FYNNEI. CDR3 length: 13 residues. J gave up 3 bases and V 4 bases, and 2 bases lay outside the gene matches. Produced via immunoSEQ multiplex PCR; TCRdb's table is partial and in-frame only. There are hundreds of thousands of clones in the sample; about 97% occur only once, and 0.057% lies in the top ten. All donors were healthy HIV-negative adults lacking recent acute infections or vaccinations. The data were obtained in a study of shared clonotypes between healthy human individuals. Study-wide background: The donor group consisted of two women and three men, aged 18 to 49.

The source is a woman aged 25 to 39 in good health. The chain combines TRBV2 with TRBJ2-7, with 8 bases that match TRBD1. Sequenced: naive CD4+ T cells sorted from blood. The subset here: CD45RA+ positively selected. As DNA, the CDR3 is TGTGCCAGCAGTGGACAGGGGCTCTACGAGCAGTACTTC. Protein: CASSGQGLYEQYF.